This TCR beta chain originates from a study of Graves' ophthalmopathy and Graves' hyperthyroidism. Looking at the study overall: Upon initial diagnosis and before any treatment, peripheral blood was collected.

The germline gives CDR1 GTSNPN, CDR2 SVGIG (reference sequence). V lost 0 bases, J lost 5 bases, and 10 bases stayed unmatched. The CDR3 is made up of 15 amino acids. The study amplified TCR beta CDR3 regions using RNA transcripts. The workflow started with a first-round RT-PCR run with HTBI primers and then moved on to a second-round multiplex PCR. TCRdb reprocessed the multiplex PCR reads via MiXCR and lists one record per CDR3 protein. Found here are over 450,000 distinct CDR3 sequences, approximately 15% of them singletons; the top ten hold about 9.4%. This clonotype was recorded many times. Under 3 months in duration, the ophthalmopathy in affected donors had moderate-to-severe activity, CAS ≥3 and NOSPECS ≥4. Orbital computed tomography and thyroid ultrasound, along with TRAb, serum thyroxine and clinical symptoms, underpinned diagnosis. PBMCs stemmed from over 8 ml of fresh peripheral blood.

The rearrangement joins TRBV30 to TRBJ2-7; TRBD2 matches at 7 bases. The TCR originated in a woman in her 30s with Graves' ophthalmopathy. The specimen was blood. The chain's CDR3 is CAWSVKGAGSHEQYF. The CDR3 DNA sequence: TGTGCCTGGAGTGTCAAGGGAGCGGGGTCCCACGAGCAGTACTTC.